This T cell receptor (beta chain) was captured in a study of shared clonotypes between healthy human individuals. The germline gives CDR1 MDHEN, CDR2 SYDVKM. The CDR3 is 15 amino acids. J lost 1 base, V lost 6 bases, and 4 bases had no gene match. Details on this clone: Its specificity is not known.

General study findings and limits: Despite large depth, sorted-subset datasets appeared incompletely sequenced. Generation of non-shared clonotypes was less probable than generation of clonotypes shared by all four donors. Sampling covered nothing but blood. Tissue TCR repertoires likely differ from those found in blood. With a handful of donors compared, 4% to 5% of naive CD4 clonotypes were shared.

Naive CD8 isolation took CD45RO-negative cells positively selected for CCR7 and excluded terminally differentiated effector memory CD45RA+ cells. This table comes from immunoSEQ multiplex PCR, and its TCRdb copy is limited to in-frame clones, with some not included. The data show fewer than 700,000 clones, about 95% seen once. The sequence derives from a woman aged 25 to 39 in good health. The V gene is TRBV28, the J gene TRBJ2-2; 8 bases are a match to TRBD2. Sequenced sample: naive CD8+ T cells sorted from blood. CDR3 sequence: CASRLLAENTGELFF. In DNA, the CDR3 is TGTGCCAGCAGGTTACTAGCGGAGAACACCGGGGAGCTGTTTTTT.